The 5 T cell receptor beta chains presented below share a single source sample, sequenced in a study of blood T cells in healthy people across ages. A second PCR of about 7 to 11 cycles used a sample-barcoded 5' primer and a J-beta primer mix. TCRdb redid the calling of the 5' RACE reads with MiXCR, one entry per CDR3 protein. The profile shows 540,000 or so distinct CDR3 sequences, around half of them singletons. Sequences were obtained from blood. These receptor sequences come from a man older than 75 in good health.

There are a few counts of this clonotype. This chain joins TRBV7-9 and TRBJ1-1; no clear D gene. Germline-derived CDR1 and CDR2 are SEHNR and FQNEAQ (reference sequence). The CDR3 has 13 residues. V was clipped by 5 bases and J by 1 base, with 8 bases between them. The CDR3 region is CASSEQRNTEAFF. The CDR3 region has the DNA TGTGCCAGCAGCGAACAAAGGAACACTGAAGCTTTCTTT.

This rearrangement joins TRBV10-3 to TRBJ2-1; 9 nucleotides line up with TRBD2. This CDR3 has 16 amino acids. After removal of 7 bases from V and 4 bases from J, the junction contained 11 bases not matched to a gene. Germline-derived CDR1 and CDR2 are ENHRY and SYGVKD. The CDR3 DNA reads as TGTGCCATCACCCACTCTAGCGGGGCGAAGTACAATGAGCAGTTCTTC. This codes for CAITHSSGAKYNEQFF.

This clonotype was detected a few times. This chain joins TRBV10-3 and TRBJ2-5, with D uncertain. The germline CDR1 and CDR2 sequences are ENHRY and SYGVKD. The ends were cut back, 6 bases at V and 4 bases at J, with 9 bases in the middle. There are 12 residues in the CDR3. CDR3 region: CAISTRAETQYF. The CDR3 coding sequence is TGTGCCATCAGCACCCGAGCAGAGACCCAGTACTTC.

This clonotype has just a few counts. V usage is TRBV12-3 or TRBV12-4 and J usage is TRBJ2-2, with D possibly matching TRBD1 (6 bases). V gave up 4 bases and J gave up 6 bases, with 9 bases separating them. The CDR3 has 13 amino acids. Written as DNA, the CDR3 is TGTGCCAGCAGTTCCAGGGGACCCGGGGAGCTGTTTTTT. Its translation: CASSSRGPGELFF.

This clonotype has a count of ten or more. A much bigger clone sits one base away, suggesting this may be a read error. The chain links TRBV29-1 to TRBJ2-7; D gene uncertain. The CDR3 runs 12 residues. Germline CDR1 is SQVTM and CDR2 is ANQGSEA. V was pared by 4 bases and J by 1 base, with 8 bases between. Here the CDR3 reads CSVGYQSYEQYF. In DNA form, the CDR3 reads TGCAGCGTTGGGTACCAGTCCTACGAGCAGTACTTC.